The 11 T cell receptor beta chains reported below all come from one sample, sequenced in a study of blood T cell repertoires in COVID-19 (dated by TCRdb to 2018 to 2021). Receptors were amplified or captured by the immunoSEQ multiplex PCR assay. This immuneACCESS table, as held by TCRdb, lists in-frame sequences with V and J called but not all clones. Of the missing ones, under half trace to an unresolved V gene in checked studies; the others have no known cause. The sample table holds 200,000 to 250,000 clones, of which over 75% were seen once. Of the sample, more than 3% is held by the ten largest clones. What was sequenced was PBMCs or T cells enriched from blood (not recorded which). The origin of the receptors is a woman aged 30 to 39 who had been exposed to COVID-19.

Many counts were recorded for this clone. The J gene is TRBJ2-4, the V gene TRBV7-9, with a tentative D call TRBD2 (5 bases). V was cut by 5 bases and J by 9 bases, with 17 bases left in between. The CDR3 has 14 residues. Germline CDR1 is SEHNR and CDR2 is FQNEAQ (reference sequence). CDR3 DNA: TGTGCCAGCAGCGCCCTTTTCCCCGGGGTCATTCAGTACTTC. Its translation is CASSALFPGVIQYF.

The CDR3 sequence is CASSEAKLHEQYF. In DNA, the CDR3 is TGTGCCAGCAGTGAAGCGAAGCTCCACGAGCAGTACTTC. The rearrangement joins TRBV2 to TRBJ2-7; the D is unclear. The V end was cut by 0 bases, the J end by 5 bases, with 8 bases between. Germline V gene lookup returns CDR1 SNHLY and CDR2 FYNNEI. CDR3 size: 13 residues.

The genes are TRBV30 and TRBJ1-3; 8 positions match TRBD1. V was pared by 2 bases and J by 4 bases, with 7 bases of the junction left unmatched. Germline V gives CDR1 GTSNPN, CDR2 SVGIG (reference sequence). This CDR3 contains 15 residues. CDR3 nucleotides: TGTGCCTGGAGTAAAACAGGGGGAGGGGGAAACACCATATATTTT. This sequence encodes CAWSKTGGGGNTIYF.

In DNA form, the CDR3 reads TGTGCCAGCATAAGGGGGACCAATCAGCCCCAGCATTTT. The encoded protein is CASIRGTNQPQHF. V is TRBV28 and J is TRBJ1-5; D is perhaps TRBD1 (6 bases). Looked up from germline, CDR1 is MDHEN and CDR2 is SYDVKM. With 7 bases removed from V and 3 bases from J, the gap between germline ends came to 10 bases. This CDR3 contains 13 residues. Looking up the rest from reference TRBV28 and TRBJ1-5 gives the full variable domain: DVKVTQSSRYLVKRTGEKVFLECVQDMDHENMFWYRQDPGLGLRLIYFSYDVKMKEKGDIPEGYSVSREKKERFSLILESASTNQTSMYLCASIRGTNQPQHFGDGTRLSIL.

This chain joins TRBV7-2 and TRBJ2-1; the match to TRBD2 covers 15 bases. The CDR3 is made up of 18 amino acids. Germline assignment: CDR1 SGHTA and CDR2 FQGNSA. V shed 5 bases, J shed 2 bases, and the junction held 7 bases outside the gene matches. CDR3 nucleotides: TGTGCCAGCAGCACGCGGACTAGCGGGAGGGTGACCTACAATGAGCAGTTCTTC. Translated: CASSTRTSGRVTYNEQFF.

The genes are TRBV28 and TRBJ2-1; TRBD2 aligns across 7 bases. This CDR3 spans 16 amino acids. J was trimmed by 8 bases and V by 4 bases; bases with no gene match: 14. CDR1 is MDHEN and CDR2 is SYDVKM in the germline V gene. This chain's CDR3 is CASSSVGLAGAYEQFF. CDR3 DNA: TGTGCCAGCAGTTCGGTGGGGCTGGCGGGAGCTTATGAGCAGTTCTTC.

The chain carries TRBV12-3 or TRBV12-4 and TRBJ2-7; 10 bases map to TRBD2. This CDR3 region has 13 residues. The V gene end was trimmed by 3 bases and the J gene end by 9 bases; junction bases not matched to a gene: 5. CDR3 nucleotides: TGTGCCAGCAGTTTTAAGCGGGAGGGCCGGCAGTACTTC. Protein sequence: CASSFKREGRQYF.

The chain carries TRBV6-5 and TRBJ2-1; 8 bases map to TRBD1. J was trimmed by 3 bases and V by 6 bases; bases with no gene match: 7. Germline loops: CDR1 MNHEY, CDR2 SVGAGI. The CDR3 is 15 residues long. The CDR3 coding sequence is TGTGCCAGCAGCGAGGGACAGGAAGTCTACAATGAGCAGTTCTTC. Translated, it gives CASSEGQEVYNEQFF.

The chain uses TRBV5-1 and TRBJ2-3; TRBD2 matches 9 bases. Trimming at V came to 0 bases and at J to 4 bases, leaving 9 bases not matched to a gene. This CDR3 region has 17 residues. Germline CDR1 is SGHRS and CDR2 is YFSETQ. The CDR3 loop reads CASSLGASGKAADTQYF. The CDR3 DNA sequence: TGCGCCAGCAGCTTGGGGGCTAGCGGGAAGGCCGCAGATACGCAGTATTTT.

The V call is TRBV3-1 (or the pseudogene TRBV3-2), the J call TRBJ2-7; D is uncertain. The germline V and J ends were trimmed by 3 bases and 6 bases, with 12 bases remaining between them. The CDR3 extends over 13 amino acids. Germline values: CDR1 LGHDT, CDR2 YNNKEL (reference sequence). CDR3 nucleotide sequence: TGTGCCAGCAGCCAGTCTGTCGTTTCCGAGCAGTACTTC. Translating gives CASSQSVVSEQYF.

This chain uses TRBV10-1 with TRBJ2-7; D ambiguous. The CDR3 covers 12 residues. Looked up from germline, CDR1 is WNHNN and CDR2 is SYGVQD (reference sequence). The V end lost 4 bases, the J end lost 5 bases, and 9 bases lay between the germline ends. This CDR3 is CASSGGTHEQYF. The DNA for the CDR3 is TGCGCCAGCAGTGGCGGTACCCACGAGCAGTACTTC.